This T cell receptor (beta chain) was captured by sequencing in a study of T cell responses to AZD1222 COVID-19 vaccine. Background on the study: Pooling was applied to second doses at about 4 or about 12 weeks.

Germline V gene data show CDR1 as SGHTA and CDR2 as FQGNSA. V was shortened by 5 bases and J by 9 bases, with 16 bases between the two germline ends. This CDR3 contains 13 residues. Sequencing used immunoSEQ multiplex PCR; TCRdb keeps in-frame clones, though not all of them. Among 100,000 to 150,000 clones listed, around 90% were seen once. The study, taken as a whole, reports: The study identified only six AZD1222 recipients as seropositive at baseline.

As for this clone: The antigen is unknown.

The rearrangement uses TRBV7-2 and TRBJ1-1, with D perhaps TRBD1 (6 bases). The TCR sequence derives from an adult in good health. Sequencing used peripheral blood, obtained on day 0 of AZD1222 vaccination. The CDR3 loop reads CASSVYGGGQAFF. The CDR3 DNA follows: TGTGCCAGCAGCGTCTATGGAGGGGGGCAAGCTTTCTTT. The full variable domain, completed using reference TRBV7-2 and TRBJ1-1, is GAGVSQSPSNKVTEKGKDVELRCDPISGHTALYWYRQSLGQGLEFLIYFQGNSAPDKSGLPSDRFSAERTGGSVSTLTIQRTQQEDSAVYLCASSVYGGGQAFFGQGTRLTVV.